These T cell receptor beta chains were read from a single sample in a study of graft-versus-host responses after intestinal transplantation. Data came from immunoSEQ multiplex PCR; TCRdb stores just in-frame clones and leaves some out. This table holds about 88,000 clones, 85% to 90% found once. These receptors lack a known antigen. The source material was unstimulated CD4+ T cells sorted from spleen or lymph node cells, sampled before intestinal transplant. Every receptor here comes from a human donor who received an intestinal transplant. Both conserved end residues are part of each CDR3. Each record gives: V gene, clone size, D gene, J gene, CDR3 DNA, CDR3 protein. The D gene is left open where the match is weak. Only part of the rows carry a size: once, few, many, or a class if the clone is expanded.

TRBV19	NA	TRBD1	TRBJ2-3	TGTGCCAGTAGTATCACCCCGGGACAGAGCACAGATACGCAGTATTTT	CASSITPGQSTDTQYF
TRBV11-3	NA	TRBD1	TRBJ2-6	TGTGCCAGCAGCTTAGGACAGGGTGGTGGGGCCAACGTCCTGACTTTC	CASSLGQGGGANVLTF
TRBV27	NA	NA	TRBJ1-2	TGTGCCAGCAGTGCGGGGGCCCGCTATGGCTACACCTTC	CASSAGARYGYTF
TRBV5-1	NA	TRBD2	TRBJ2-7	TGCGCCAGCAGCCCCAGTACTAGCGGGGGTGAGCAGTACTTC	CASSPSTSGGEQYF
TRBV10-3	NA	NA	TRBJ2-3	TGTGCCATCAGTGAGTCTAAGGGGTACACGCAGTATTTT	CAISESKGYTQYF
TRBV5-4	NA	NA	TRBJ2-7	TGTGCCAGCAGTTCCGGGACAACAAGGACCTACGAGCAGTACTTC	CASSSGTTRTYEQYF
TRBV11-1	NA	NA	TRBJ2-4	TGTGCCAGCAGCCTTAAGGACAGCCTAGCCAAAAACATTCAGTACTTC	CASSLKDSLAKNIQYF
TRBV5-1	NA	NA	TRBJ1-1	TGCGCCAGCAGCTATCCGGGGAGAACTGAAGCTTTCTTT	CASSYPGRTEAFF
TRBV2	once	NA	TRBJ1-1	TGTGCCAGCAGTCCCCCGACAACTCCCACTGAAGCTTTCTTT	CASSPPTTPTEAFF
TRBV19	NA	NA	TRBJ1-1	TGTGCCAGTATCGGCCAGGTCGTTACTGAAGCTTTCTTT	CASIGQVVTEAFF
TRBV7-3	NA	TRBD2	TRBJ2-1	TGTGCCAGCAGCCGAGGACTAGCGGGGGCTAATGAGCAGTTCTTC	CASSRGLAGANEQFF
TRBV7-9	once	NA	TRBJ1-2	TGTGCCAGCAGCCTGGGAGCGTTGAACTATGGCTACACCTTC	CASSLGALNYGYTF
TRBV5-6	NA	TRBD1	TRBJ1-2	TGTGCCAGCAGCCCACCCCGGGACAGGGCTTTCTCTGGCTACACCTTC	CASSPPRDRAFSGYTF
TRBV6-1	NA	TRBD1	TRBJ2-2	TGTGCCAGCAGTGAAGCGCATGGGACAGGGGGAACCGGGGAGCTGTTTTTT	CASSEAHGTGGTGELFF
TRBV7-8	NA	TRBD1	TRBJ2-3	TGTGCCACCCGACAGGGGGGATCAGATACGCAGTATTTT	CATRQGGSDTQYF
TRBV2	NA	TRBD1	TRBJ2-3	TGTGCCAGCAGTGTCCGGGACAGCCGAACAGATACGCAGTATTTT	CASSVRDSRTDTQYF
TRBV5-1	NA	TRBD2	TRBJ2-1	TGCGCCAGCAGCTCCATCTGGGGAGCGGGGGATTCCTACAATGAGCAGTTCTTC	CASSSIWGAGDSYNEQFF
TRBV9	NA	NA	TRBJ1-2	TGTGCCAGCAGCGCCGAGGGTCCGGGAGGCTACACCTTC	CASSAEGPGGYTF
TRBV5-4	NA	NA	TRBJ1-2	TGTGCCAGCAGCTTGCCCCCGGGCGGGGATTATGGCTACACCTTC	CASSLPPGGDYGYTF
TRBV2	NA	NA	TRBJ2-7	TGTGCCAGCAGTGCACAACAGGTCTCAAACGAGCAGTACTTC	CASSAQQVSNEQYF
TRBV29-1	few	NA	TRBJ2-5	TGCAGCGTTCCAAGGGGCCAAGAGACCCAGTACTTC	CSVPRGQETQYF
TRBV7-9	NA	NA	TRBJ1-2	TGTGCCAGCAGCCCACGCGGCCGTCTTTGGGGCTACACCTTC	CASSPRGRLWGYTF
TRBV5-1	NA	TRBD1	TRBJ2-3	TGCGCCAGCAGCTCTGACAGGGGGGCAGATACGCAGTATTTT	CASSSDRGADTQYF
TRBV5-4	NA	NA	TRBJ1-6	TGTGCCGCGGCAGGGAGGAATTCACCCCTCCACTTT	CAAAGRNSPLHF
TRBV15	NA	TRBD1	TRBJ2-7	TGTGCCACCAGCAGAGATCGGGGACAGGATACCTACGAGCAGTACTTC	CATSRDRGQDTYEQYF
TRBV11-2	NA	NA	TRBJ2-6	TGTGCCAGCAGCGTCAGGGGGGCTGGGGCCAACGTCCTGACTTTC	CASSVRGAGANVLTF
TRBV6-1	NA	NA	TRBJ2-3	TGTGCCAGTCGGACAGCCACAGATACGCAGTATTTT	CASRTATDTQYF
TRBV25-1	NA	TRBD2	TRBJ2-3	TGTGCCAGCAGTGCCATGACTAGCGGGGGACGGTATTTT	CASSAMTSGGRYF
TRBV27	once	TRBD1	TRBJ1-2	TGTGCCAGCAGTTCCACGCCGACAGGGCTCCCCGGGAGAGGCTACACCTTC	CASSSTPTGLPGRGYTF
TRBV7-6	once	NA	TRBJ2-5	TGTGCCAGCAGCCAGTACCAAGAGACCCAGTACTTC	CASSQYQETQYF
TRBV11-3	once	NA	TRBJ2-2	TGTGCCAGCAGCTTAGATCGCGGGACCGGGGAGCTGTTTTTT	CASSLDRGTGELFF
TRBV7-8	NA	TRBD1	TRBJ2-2	TGTGCCAGCAGCTCCCGGACAGGCCCCACCGGGGAGCTGTTTTTT	CASSSRTGPTGELFF
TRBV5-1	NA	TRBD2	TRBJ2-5	TGCGCCAGCAGCTTGGTCGGGGGGGCAGAGACCCAGTACTTC	CASSLVGGAETQYF
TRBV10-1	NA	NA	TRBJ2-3	TGCGCCAGCAGTGCTCAACTGAGTAATACGCAGTATTTT	CASSAQLSNTQYF
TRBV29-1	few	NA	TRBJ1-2	TGCAGCGTTGGTGAAGGGAGGTTTGGCTACACCTTC	CSVGEGRFGYTF
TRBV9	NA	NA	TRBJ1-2	TGTGCCAGCAGCGTAGCAGGGGCAGGGCTTAACTATGGCTACACCTTC	CASSVAGAGLNYGYTF
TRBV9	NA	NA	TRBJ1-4	TGTGCCAGCAGCGTAGGCGGACAGATAAATGAAAAACTGTTTTTT	CASSVGGQINEKLFF
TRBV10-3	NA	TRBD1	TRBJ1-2	TGTGCCATCAGTCCGACAGGGGGCTATGGCTACACCTTC	CAISPTGGYGYTF
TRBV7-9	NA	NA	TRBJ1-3	TGTGCCAGCAGCTCAGCCCCGGGACACGGAAACACCATATATTTT	CASSSAPGHGNTIYF
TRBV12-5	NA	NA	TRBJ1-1	TGTGCTAGTGGCTTACAGGGTGTAGAGTCTGAAGCTTTCTTT	CASGLQGVESEAFF
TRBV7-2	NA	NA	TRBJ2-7	TGTGCCAGCAGCTCCGGTCCCTACGAGCAGTACTTC	CASSSGPYEQYF